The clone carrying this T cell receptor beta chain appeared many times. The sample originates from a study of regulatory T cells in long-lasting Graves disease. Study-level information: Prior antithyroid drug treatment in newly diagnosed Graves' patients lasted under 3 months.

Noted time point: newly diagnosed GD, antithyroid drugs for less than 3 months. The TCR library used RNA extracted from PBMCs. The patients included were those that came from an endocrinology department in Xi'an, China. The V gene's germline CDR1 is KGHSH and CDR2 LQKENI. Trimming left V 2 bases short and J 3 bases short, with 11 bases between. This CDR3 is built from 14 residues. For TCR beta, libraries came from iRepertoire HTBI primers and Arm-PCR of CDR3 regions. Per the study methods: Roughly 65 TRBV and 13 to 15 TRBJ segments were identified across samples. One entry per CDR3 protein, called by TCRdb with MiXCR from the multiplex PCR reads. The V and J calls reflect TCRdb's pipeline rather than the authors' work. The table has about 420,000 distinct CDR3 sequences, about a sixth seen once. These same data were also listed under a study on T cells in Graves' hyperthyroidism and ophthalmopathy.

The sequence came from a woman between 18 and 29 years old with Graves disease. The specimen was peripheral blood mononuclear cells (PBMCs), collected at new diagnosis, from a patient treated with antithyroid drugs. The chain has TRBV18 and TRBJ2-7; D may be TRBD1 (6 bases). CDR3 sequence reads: CASSPLGQFYEQYF. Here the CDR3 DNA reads TGTGCCAGCTCACCATTAGGACAGTTCTACGAGCAGTACTTC.